The source of this T cell receptor (beta chain) is a study of blood T cell repertoires in COVID-19. Study-level information: Some COVID-19 samples were acute and others convalescent; all came from the United States, Italy and Spain. T cells, B-cell-depleted T cells, or PBMCs supplied cDNA or gDNA.

In the original processing: From reference gene primer amplification, estimates of nucleated cell counts were derived. Assay: immunoSEQ multiplex PCR; the TCRdb copy retains only in-frame clones and omits some. V and J calls and clone size are as listed in that table; D and trimming were resolved from the DNA. Altogether roughly 500,000 clones are present, about nine tenths being singletons, with the ten largest covering approximately 8.3%. V dropped 7 bases and J dropped 1 base, with 20 bases sitting between them. CDR1 SNHLY and CDR2 FYNNEI come from the germline V gene. There are 17 residues in the CDR3. Participants' own reports of clinical history determined their cohort assignment. This clone was counted many times.

The rearrangement joins TRBV2 to TRBJ1-3; TRBD1 is a possible D gene (6 bases). Sequenced input: PBMCs or T cells enriched from blood (not recorded which). The receptor was derived from a woman aged 55-69 years who had recovered from COVID-19. The CDR3 sequence: CASKGQQSRLSGNTIYF. The CDR3 coding sequence is TGTGCCAGCAAGGGACAACAAAGTAGACTTTCTGGAAACACCATATATTTT. The full variable domain, with the rest looked up from reference TRBV2 and TRBJ1-3, is EPEVTQTPSHQVTQMGQEVILRCVPISNHLYFYWYRQILGQKVEFLVSFYNNEISEKSEIFDDQFSVERPDGSNFTLKIRSTKLEDSAMYFCASKGQQSRLSGNTIYFGEGSWLTVV.